Following are 21 T cell receptor beta chains from one sample sequenced in a study of blood T cell repertoires in COVID-19. Repertoires were generated with immunoSEQ multiplex PCR, while TCRdb's copy carries only in-frame clones and drops some. This sample has 360,000 or so clones; 90% occur once, and the top ten carry approximately 6.2%. The sequenced sample was peripheral blood. The receptors originated from a man between 18 and 35 years old with active or convalescent COVID-19.

This chain links TRBV7-9 with TRBJ1-4; 10 bases align to TRBD1. Germline values: CDR1 SEHNR, CDR2 FQNEAQ (reference sequence). The junction had 5 bases not matched to a gene; V was cut back by 1 base and J by 3 bases. The length of the CDR3 is 17 residues. The CDR3 sequence is CASSLEDRGLANEKLFF. For the CDR3, the DNA is TGTGCCAGCAGCTTAGAAGACAGGGGGCTCGCTAATGAAAAACTGTTTTTT.

The J gene is TRBJ2-2, the V gene TRBV30; 14 bases agree with TRBD2. V trimming: 3 bases; J trimming: 2 bases; junction bases outside the gene matches: 5. Germline-derived CDR1 and CDR2 are GTSNPN and SVGIG (reference sequence). The CDR3 length is 17 residues. The CDR3 loop is CAWSQTSGRENTGELFF. Written as DNA, the CDR3 is TGTGCCTGGAGCCAGACTAGCGGGAGGGAAAACACCGGGGAGCTGTTTTTT. Combining the CDR3 with reference TRBV30 and TRBJ2-2 gives the whole variable domain SQTIHQWPATLVQPVGSPLSLECTVEGTSNPNLYWYRQAAGRGLQLLFYSVGIGQISSEVPQNLSASRPQDRQFILSSKKLLLSDSGFYLCAWSQTSGRENTGELFFGEGSRLTVL.

The chain couples TRBV24-1 to TRBJ2-5; 10 nucleotides line up with TRBD2. Germline V gives CDR1 KGHDR, CDR2 SFDVKD. This CDR3 is 19 amino acids long. The V segment lost 3 bases and the J segment 2 bases; nucleotides outside the gene matches: 14. The CDR3 coding sequence is TGTGCCACCAGTGATCTCCCCGGGATAGCGGGGGGATCACAAGAGACCCAGTACTTC. Protein: CATSDLPGIAGGSQETQYF.

The table lists this clone with a count of one. This chain uses TRBV10-1 with TRBJ2-1; TRBD1 agrees at 8 bases. The V gene's germline CDR1 is WNHNN and CDR2 SYGVQD (reference sequence). The CDR3 is 14 residues long. After removal of 6 bases from V and 4 bases from J, the junction contained 5 bases not matched to a gene. In DNA, the CDR3 is TGCGCCAGCAGGGACAGGGTTAAATACAATGAGCAGTTCTTC. Translation gives CASRDRVKYNEQFF.

J is TRBJ1-6 and V is TRBV7-9; TRBD1 matches at 11 bases. Unmatched junction bases numbered 9, after V lost 5 bases and J lost 12 bases. The CDR3 runs 15 residues. Germline-derived CDR1 and CDR2 are SEHNR and FQNEAQ (reference sequence). The CDR3 loop is CASSLGTGGDLPLHF. The DNA of the CDR3 is TGTGCCAGCAGCCTTGGGACAGGGGGGGATTTACCCCTCCACTTT.

V usage is TRBV19 and J usage is TRBJ2-1; tentatively, D is TRBD1 (5 bases). The CDR3 totals 16 residues. The V end lost 3 bases, the J end lost 5 bases, and 17 bases lay between the germline ends. CDR1 LNHDA and CDR2 SQIVND come from the germline V gene (reference sequence). The CDR3 region is CASSIRAGLYDNEQFF. DNA of the CDR3: TGTGCCAGTAGTATCAGGGCCGGTTTGTACGACAATGAGCAGTTCTTC.

The V and J genes are TRBV6-2 or TRBV6-3 and TRBJ2-7; 8 nucleotides agree with TRBD1. V gave up 2 bases and J gave up 6 bases; unmatched junction bases: 6. The CDR3 runs 14 residues. The germline V gene encodes CDR1 MNHEY and CDR2 SVGEGT. CDR3 loop: CASSYRTGLGEQYF. As DNA, the CDR3 is TGTGCCAGCAGTTACCGGACAGGGCTTGGCGAGCAGTACTTC.

This clone was observed once. The V call is TRBV7-2, the J call TRBJ2-7; D gene unclear. Trimming pared 5 bases from V and 3 bases from J, leaving 20 bases between. The CDR3 has 16 residues. CDR1 is SGHTA, CDR2 FQGNSA, per germline. CDR3 nucleotide sequence: TGTGCCAGCAGCCCCTTCCCTACAACAGTGGTCTACGAGCAGTACTTC. Protein product: CASSPFPTTVVYEQYF.

This clone is a singleton in its sample. The chain employs TRBV4-3 and TRBJ2-2; 10 positions match TRBD1. V gave up 3 bases and J gave up 5 bases; unmatched junction bases: 3. This CDR3 has 15 residues. CDR1 is LGHNA and CDR2 is YSLEER in the germline V gene. The CDR3 DNA is TGCGCCAGCAGCCACGGGGGACAGGGGACCGGGGAGCTGTTTTTT. This encodes CASSHGGQGTGELFF.

This clone was recorded once. The J gene is TRBJ1-1, the V gene TRBV6-5; D gene ambiguous. Germline CDR1 is MNHEY and CDR2 is SVGAGI. This CDR3 comprises 14 residues. V dropped 2 bases and J dropped 4 bases, with 11 bases sitting between them. This CDR3 reads CASSYLNAGTEAFF. The CDR3 DNA sequence: TGTGCCAGCAGTTACCTGAATGCAGGCACTGAAGCTTTCTTT.

V gene TRBV2 combines with J gene TRBJ1-2, with 7 bases lining up with TRBD1. J was trimmed by 4 bases and V by 1 base; bases with no gene match: 3. Germline lookup yields CDR1 SNHLY and CDR2 FYNNEI. This CDR3 has 14 amino acids. CDR3 nucleotides: TGTGCCAGCAGTGAAGTCCCAGGGGGCTATGGCTACACCTTC. Its translation is CASSEVPGGYGYTF.

J is TRBJ2-1 and V is TRBV9, with D unresolved. Trimming cost V 4 bases and J 8 bases, with 10 bases left between them. The CDR3 contains 12 residues. CDR1 and CDR2 from the germline V gene are SGDLS and YYNGEE. The DNA of the CDR3 is TGTGCCAGCAGCCCCAATCGGGATGAGCAGTTCTTC. Its translation is CASSPNRDEQFF.

The chain joins TRBV7-9 to TRBJ2-5; D possibly corresponds to TRBD2 (5 bases). Looked up from germline, CDR1 is SEHNR and CDR2 is FQNEAQ (reference sequence). Trimming shortened V by 1 base and J by 2 bases, and 8 bases separated the two germline ends. The CDR3 consists of 14 residues. Here the CDR3 reads CASSLVGEQETQYF. The CDR3 bases are TGTGCCAGCAGCTTAGTCGGGGAACAAGAGACCCAGTACTTC. The full variable domain, completed using reference TRBV7-9 and TRBJ2-5, is DTGVSQNPRHKITKRGQNVTFRCDPISEHNRLYWYRQTLGQGPEFLTYFQNEAQLEKSRLLSDRFSAERPKGSFSTLEIQRTEQGDSAMYLCASSLVGEQETQYFGPGTRLLVL.

The chain carries TRBV4-1 and TRBJ2-1, with D possibly matching TRBD2 (5 bases). The germline V and J ends were trimmed by 3 bases and 3 bases, with 12 bases remaining between them. Germline V CDR1 and CDR2: MGHRA, YSYEKL. CDR3 length equals 15 residues. CDR3 protein: CASSHPDRGYNEQFF. For the CDR3, the DNA is TGCGCCAGCAGCCATCCAGACCGGGGCTACAATGAGCAGTTCTTC.

J is TRBJ1-2 and V is TRBV29-1, with 7 bases aligning to TRBD1. After removal of 5 bases from V and 0 bases from J, the junction contained 3 bases not matched to a gene. Looked up from germline, CDR1 is SQVTM and CDR2 is ANQGSEA. This CDR3 region has 13 residues. CDR3 sequence (DNA): TGCAGCGTTACCGACAGGGCTAACTATGGCTACACCTTC. It encodes CSVTDRANYGYTF.

This chain connects TRBV18 to TRBJ1-1, with D possibly being TRBD1 (6 bases). CDR3 length equals 14 residues. V was trimmed by 5 bases and J by 6 bases, leaving 16 bases between them. From germline, CDR1 is KGHSH and CDR2 LQKENI. The CDR3, as DNA: TGTGCCAGCTCAGGCGACAGGACAGACCCTGAAGCTTTCTTT. Translated, it gives CASSGDRTDPEAFF.

The V call is TRBV7-8, the J call TRBJ1-5, with D unclear. This CDR3 contains 16 residues. CDR1 and CDR2 (germline): SGHVS, FQNEAQ. V lost 1 base and J 2 bases, leaving 12 bases between the germline ends. CDR3 amino acids: CASSLGAVAGNQPQHF. CDR3 sequence (DNA): TGTGCCAGCAGCTTAGGCGCGGTCGCGGGCAATCAGCCCCAGCATTTT.

The chain has TRBV19 and TRBJ2-7; D might be TRBD1 (6 bases). The germline V and J ends were trimmed by 5 bases and 0 bases, with 14 bases remaining between them. Germline V gives CDR1 LNHDA, CDR2 SQIVND (reference sequence). This CDR3 has 15 amino acids. This CDR3 is CASSLGHTLSYEQYF. CDR3 coding DNA: TGTGCCAGTAGTCTGGGACATACTCTCTCCTACGAGCAGTACTTC.

The chain carries TRBV7-3 and TRBJ1-1; TRBD1 is a possible D gene (5 bases). V lost 2 bases, J lost 6 bases, and 13 bases lay in between. Germline-derived CDR1 and CDR2 are SGHTA and FQGTGA. This CDR3 spans 14 amino acids. The CDR3, as DNA: TGTGCCAGCAGCTTACGGAAGGGGCCGGCTGAAGCTTTCTTT. The encoded protein is CASSLRKGPAEAFF.

The chain combines TRBV27 with TRBJ1-2, with D possibly matching TRBD1 (6 bases). Trimming pared 0 bases from V and 2 bases from J, leaving 10 bases between. This CDR3 region has 15 residues. Looked up from germline, CDR1 is MNHEY and CDR2 is SMNVEV (reference sequence). In DNA, the CDR3 is TGTGCCAGCAGTTTATCTCTCACAGGGAACTATGGCTACACCTTC. Its translation: CASSLSLTGNYGYTF.

This clone turned up a few times. The V and J genes are TRBV9 and TRBJ2-1; 8 bases are a match to TRBD2. The CDR3 sequence is 15 residues long. V lost 4 bases and J lost 8; bases outside the gene matches: 11. Per the germline V gene, CDR1 is SGDLS and CDR2 is YYNGEE. The CDR3 sequence: CASSSFQREIDEQFF. The DNA of the CDR3 is TGTGCCAGCAGCTCCTTCCAGCGGGAGATCGATGAGCAGTTCTTC.